The source of this TCR beta chain is a study of identical twins. TCRdb analysed the 5' RACE reads with MiXCR anew, one entry per CDR3 protein. Among 550,000 to 700,000 distinct CDR3 sequences listed, around 21% were seen once. This clonotype has ten or more counts. Another study also made use of these data, one on T cells expressing NK-cell markers.

The sequenced sample was PBMCs. The sequence derives from a young woman in good health.

Here the CDR3 DNA reads TGTGCCAGCAGTTATGCCACCGGGGAGCTGTTTTTT. This gives the protein CASSYATGELFF. This chain uses TRBV6-6 with TRBJ2-2; no clear D gene. Germline CDR1 reads MNHNY; CDR2 reads SVGAGI (reference sequence). Between the trimmed V and J ends, which lost 3 bases and 4 bases, there was a span of 3 bases. This CDR3 spans 12 amino acids.